This T cell receptor beta chain was obtained from a study of T cell repertoires in cytomegalovirus infection. Points from the study as a whole: Dominating the ex vivo response were TCR beta clonotypes that were CMV-specific and HLA-C-restricted.

The CDR3 contains 13 residues. Trimming left V 1 base short and J 4 bases short, with 5 bases between. This clonotype was observed at least ten times. As yet, its antigen is unknown. TCRdb itself ran the reads through MiXCR, one entry per CDR3 protein. The sample yields roughly 250,000 distinct CDR3 sequences, under 25% seen once. Sequenced input: CD8+ T cells from PBMCs. This clonotype originated in a human donor in good health (CMV status not recorded). Some clones in this sample may be carry-over from other donors' samples. The chain employs TRBV12-3 or TRBV12-4 and TRBJ1-5; no definite D call. CDR3: CASSLVSNQPQHF. In DNA form, the CDR3 reads TGTGCCAGCAGTTTAGTGTCAAATCAGCCCCAGCATTTT.